A single sample gave rise to the 14 T cell receptor beta chains below, sequenced in a study of T cell repertoires in cytomegalovirus infection. TCRdb ran MiXCR on the reads and lists one entry per CDR3 protein. The sample includes hundreds of thousands of distinct CDR3 sequences, around a sixth of them seen just once. Sequenced material: PBMCs. The receptors derive from a human donor in good health (CMV status not recorded). Some clones in this sample may be carry-over from other donors' samples.

The V gene is TRBV28, the J gene TRBJ2-7; D perhaps matches TRBD1 (6 bases). Trimming left V 5 bases short and J 5 bases short, with 13 bases between. Germline CDR1 is MDHEN and CDR2 is SYDVKM. This CDR3 has 13 amino acids. CDR3 coding DNA: TGTGCCAGCAGTATACAGGGTTCCCACGAGCAGTACTTC. Its protein is CASSIQGSHEQYF.

This clonotype showed up many times. The chain is built from TRBV6-1 and TRBJ2-7, with D tentatively TRBD1 (6 bases). V lost 5 bases and J lost 0, with 14 bases in between. This CDR3 has 15 amino acids. Looked up from germline, CDR1 is MNHNS and CDR2 is SASEGT. In DNA form, the CDR3 reads TGTGCCAGCAGTCCCATGGGACACCTCTCCTACGAGCAGTACTTC. This codes for CASSPMGHLSYEQYF.

This clonotype was recorded a few times. The genes are TRBV28 and TRBJ2-5; 8 nucleotides line up with TRBD2. The germline CDR1 and CDR2 sequences are MDHEN and SYDVKM. The CDR3 covers 13 residues. After removal of 6 bases from V and 2 bases from J, the junction contained 2 bases not matched to a gene. Here the CDR3 DNA reads TGTGCCAGCAGACCTAGCGGGCAAGAGACCCAGTACTTC. This gives the protein CASRPSGQETQYF.

The V gene is TRBV4-1, the J gene TRBJ1-2; tentatively, D is TRBD1 (6 bases). The V end lost 5 bases, the J end lost 4 bases, and 14 bases lay between the germline ends. Per the germline V gene, CDR1 is MGHRA and CDR2 is YSYEKL. CDR3 length: 14 residues. The CDR3 region has the DNA TGCGCCAGCAGCGCCCAGGGGTCGGGCTATGGCTACACCTTC. It yields the protein CASSAQGSGYGYTF.

The sample holds many counts of this clonotype. The chain couples TRBV19 to TRBJ1-5, with D possibly being TRBD1 (5 bases). This CDR3 has 15 residues. Germline lookup yields CDR1 LNHDA and CDR2 SQIVND (reference sequence). Trimming cost V 6 bases and J 1 base, with 13 bases left between them. CDR3 loop: CASSPDGASNQPQHF. The CDR3 DNA follows: TGTGCCAGTAGCCCGGACGGGGCAAGCAATCAGCCCCAGCATTTT.

This chain links TRBV7-9 with TRBJ1-1, with D perhaps TRBD1 (5 bases). Trimming removed 1 base from V and 0 bases from J, with 6 bases in between. The CDR3 spans 14 residues. The germline V gene encodes CDR1 SEHNR and CDR2 FQNEAQ (reference sequence). The chain's CDR3 is CASSLVGLNTEAFF. The CDR3 DNA reads as TGTGCCAGCAGCTTAGTGGGACTGAACACTGAAGCTTTCTTT.

The V call is TRBV24-1, the J call TRBJ2-1; 10 bases map to TRBD1. The CDR3 contains 16 residues. Germline V gives CDR1 KGHDR, CDR2 SFDVKD. Trimming took 3 bases from V and 8 from J; bases not matched to a gene: 9. The CDR3 DNA is TGTGCCACCAGTGATCCGCGACAGGGGGCACAGGATGAGCAGTTCTTC. As protein: CATSDPRQGAQDEQFF.

This clonotype has a count of ten or more. This rearrangement joins TRBV7-9 to TRBJ1-2, with D unresolved. With 7 bases removed from V and 8 bases from J, the gap between germline ends came to 20 bases. Per the germline V gene, CDR1 is SEHNR and CDR2 is FQNEAQ (reference sequence). This CDR3 is built from 14 residues. CDR3: CASNTQIEGNGYTF. Written as DNA, the CDR3 is TGTGCCAGCAACACACAGATAGAGGGCAACGGCTACACCTTC. The variable domain in full, completed from reference TRBV7-9 and TRBJ1-2, reads DTGVSQNPRHKITKRGQNVTFRCDPISEHNRLYWYRQTLGQGPEFLTYFQNEAQLEKSRLLSDRFSAERPKGSFSTLEIQRTEQGDSAMYLCASNTQIEGNGYTFGSGTRLTVV.

This chain uses TRBV27 with TRBJ2-4; either TRBD1 or TRBD2 may fit D (5 bases each). The germline gives CDR1 MNHEY, CDR2 SMNVEV (reference sequence). Trimming cost V 6 bases and J 0 bases, with 15 bases left between them. The CDR3 has 16 amino acids. The CDR3 is CASRSPLGVAKNIQYF. CDR3 DNA: TGTGCCAGCAGGTCACCTTTGGGGGTAGCCAAAAACATTCAGTACTTC.

This clonotype was recorded at least ten times. The chain is built from TRBV7-2 and TRBJ1-1; D possibly corresponds to TRBD1 (5 bases). CDR3 length: 14 amino acids. Looked up from germline, CDR1 is SGHTA and CDR2 is FQGNSA. V lost 4 bases to trimming and J lost 4 bases, with 13 bases between them. CDR3 coding DNA: TGTGCCAGCAGCTCCGGGGCCCTCCGCACTGAAGCTTTCTTT. Translated, it gives CASSSGALRTEAFF.

Many counts were recorded for this clonotype. J is TRBJ2-7 and V is TRBV28; a weak D match, TRBD1 (6 bases). V lost 5 bases, J lost 3 bases, and 8 bases lay in between. Looked up from germline, CDR1 is MDHEN and CDR2 is SYDVKM. The CDR3 runs 12 residues. The CDR3 region is CASSLGHYEQYF. CDR3 nucleotides: TGTGCCAGCAGTCTGGGACACTACGAGCAGTACTTC.

The sample holds many counts of this clonotype. As DNA, the CDR3 is TGTGCCAGCAGCTTCCCCGGGACAGGGCGCGATGGCTACACCTTC. Residues: CASSFPGTGRDGYTF. The V call is TRBV7-2, the J call TRBJ1-2, with 9 nucleotides matching TRBD1. Germline V gene data show CDR1 as SGHTA and CDR2 as FQGNSA. V was pared by 3 bases and J by 6 bases, with 8 bases of the junction left unmatched. The CDR3 loop spans 15 amino acids.

This clonotype appeared many times. The chain couples TRBV7-2 to TRBJ1-6; D not certain. The CDR3 sequence is 12 residues long. V was trimmed by 3 bases and J by 11 bases, leaving 8 bases between them. CDR1 and CDR2 from the germline V gene are SGHTA and FQGNSA. The CDR3 DNA sequence: TGTGCCAGCAGCTTGACTAGGGCACCCCTCCACTTT. It specifies CASSLTRAPLHF.

On this clonotype itself: Given a much more abundant clone one base away, this may be a read error. The chain employs TRBV7-2 and TRBJ2-7; TRBD2 is a possible D gene (7 bases). The CDR3 has 15 amino acids. The V gene's germline CDR1 is SGHTA and CDR2 FQGNSA. The CDR3 is CVSSLWGGLSYEQYF. The DNA of the CDR3 is TGTGTCAGCAGCTTGTGGGGGGGCCTCTCCTACGAGCAGTACTTC.